This T cell receptor beta chain derives from a study of blood T cell repertoires in COVID-19 (TCRdb year 2020). For the study in its entirety: The collaborator samples originated in the United States, Italy and Spain and spanned the acute and convalescent phases of COVID-19. The material from the prospective study consisted of cDNA or gDNA derived from T cells, B-cell-depleted T cells, or PBMCs. Deeply sampled blood TCRbeta repertoires from subjects exposed to, actively infected with, or recovered from COVID-19 were included in the dataset. The repertoires were released in a freely available public database meant as a resource for research on the immune response to SARS-CoV-2. The samples were drawn from two sources: the first 160 participants of the ongoing ImmuneRACE study, and fewer than 1,500 subjects contributed by 6 global collaborators. A de-identified subject ID, COVID-19 status, age in years and sex were almost always included in the sample metadata. Where available, HLA class I and class II types were taken from metadata supplied by the sample provider and were not determined by assay-based typing.

The collaborating institutions used their own protocols to collect whole blood in K2EDTA tubes. Collaborator samples were shipped for TCRbeta analysis as frozen whole blood, isolated PBMCs, or DNA extracted from either sample type. CDR1 and CDR2, per the germline V gene, are MNHEY and SVGEGT. The CDR3 goes from the cysteine to the phenylalanine over 16 residues. Only CDR3 DNA remains: 48 bases, in frame from the first base. The V end gives up 0 bases and the J end 5 bases, leaving 8 bases in the junction not matched to a gene. Note on this clone: This receptor's antigen is unknown. No much larger clonotype is one base removed from it; base qualities were not supplied.

Study-wide conclusions, independent of this receptor: Clinical and demographic metadata were provided uncurated, with the amount varying by source and participant.

TCRbeta CDR3 regions were amplified from genomic DNA by means of the immunoSEQ Assay, a bias-controlled multiplex PCR. In the source study's methods: The number of nucleated cells in each sample was estimated by amplification of reference gene primers within the assay. Sequence reads were collapsed and filtered to measure the absolute abundance of every unique TCRbeta CDR3 rearrangement. Productive Simpson clonality was computed per sample as the square root of Simpson's diversity index over productive rearrangements. Here the immuneACCESS table is served through TCRdb, limited to in-frame sequences with V and J called. Missing clones are a known gap in these copies; in checked studies unresolved V genes cover under half, and the rest lacks a known reason. V and J calls plus clone size are reproduced from that table; the DNA served to infer D and trimming. In all, the sample holds hundreds of thousands of clones, and approximately 90% of those were seen once. Roughly 0.26% of the sample is held by the ten biggest clonotypes.

The clonotype was recovered from a woman younger than 35 with acute or convalescent COVID-19. Material: peripheral blood. Recombination joined TRBV6-2 or TRBV6-3 with TRBJ2-3, and TRBD1 matches 7 of the central bases. The sequenced DNA is TGTGCCAGCAGTTACTCCGGAAAGGGACAGCAAGATACGCAGTATTTT. Its amino acids are CASSYSGKGQQDTQYF.